These 5 T cell receptor beta chains came from one sample sequenced in a study of blood T cells in healthy people across ages. Combining a sample-barcoded 5' primer with a J-beta primer mix, a second PCR ran for about 7 to 12 cycles. A single record per CDR3 protein comes from TCRdb applying MiXCR to the 5' RACE reads. The data show hundreds of thousands of distinct CDR3 sequences, roughly 40% seen once. Sequenced: blood. All receptors come from a man between 18 and 29 years old in good health.

This clonotype was seen ten or more times. This chain connects TRBV7-9 to TRBJ1-2, with D possibly being TRBD1 (5 bases). Germline CDR1 and CDR2: SEHNR and FQNEAQ (reference sequence). CDR3 length equals 11 residues. V was pared by 5 bases and J by 7 bases, with 8 bases between. As DNA, the CDR3 is TGTGCCAGCAGCCTCCAGGGTGGCTACACCTTC. This translates into CASSLQGGYTF.

This clonotype was seen only a few times. The rearrangement uses TRBV4-1 and TRBJ1-5, with D maybe TRBD1 (6 bases). This CDR3 spans 15 amino acids. Trimming removed 1 base at V and 7 bases at J, with 14 bases between. From germline, CDR1 is MGHRA and CDR2 YSYEKL. The CDR3 DNA sequence: TGCGCCAGCAGCCAAGGTGGGGGGGCTAGCCAGCCCCAGCATTTT. Its protein is CASSQGGGASQPQHF.

This clonotype has ten or more counts. This chain joins TRBV20-1 and TRBJ2-1; D is unclear. V was pared by 3 bases and J by 4 bases, with 19 bases between. Looked up from germline, CDR1 is DFQATT and CDR2 is SNEGSKA (reference sequence). The CDR3 has 16 amino acids. CDR3 region: CSASDRTPRGYNEQFF. CDR3 nucleotide sequence: TGCAGTGCTAGTGACCGTACTCCTCGAGGATACAATGAGCAGTTCTTC.

The CDR3 protein is CASSGGASLAKNIQYF. The DNA of the CDR3 is TGTGCCAGCAGCGGGGGCGCGTCCCTAGCCAAAAACATTCAGTACTTC. The rearrangement joins TRBV7-2 to TRBJ2-4; tentatively, D is TRBD1 (6 bases). V was cut by 5 bases and J by 0 bases, with 14 bases left in between. Germline lookup yields CDR1 SGHTA and CDR2 FQGNSA. The CDR3 is made up of 16 amino acids.

In its sample, this clonotype was seen a few times. The chain links TRBV10-3 to TRBJ1-1, with D uncertain. V lost 3 bases to trimming and J lost 0 bases, with 11 bases between them. Germline CDR1 ENHRY, CDR2 SYGVKD. This CDR3 spans 15 amino acids. DNA for the CDR3: TGTGCCATCAGTGACGTAGGAGGGATGAACACTGAAGCTTTCTTT. Translating gives CAISDVGGMNTEAFF.